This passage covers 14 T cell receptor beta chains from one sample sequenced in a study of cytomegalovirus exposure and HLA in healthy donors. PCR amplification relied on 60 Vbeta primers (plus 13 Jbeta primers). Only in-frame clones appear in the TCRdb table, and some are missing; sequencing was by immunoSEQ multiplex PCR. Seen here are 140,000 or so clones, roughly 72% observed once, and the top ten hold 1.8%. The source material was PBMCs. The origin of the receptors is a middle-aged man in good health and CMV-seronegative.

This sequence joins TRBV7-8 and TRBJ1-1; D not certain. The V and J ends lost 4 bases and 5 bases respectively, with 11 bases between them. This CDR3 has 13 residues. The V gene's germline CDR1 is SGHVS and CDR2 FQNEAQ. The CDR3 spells CASSSLERTEAFF. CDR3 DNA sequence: TGTGCCAGCAGCTCCCTCGAGAGGACTGAAGCTTTCTTT.

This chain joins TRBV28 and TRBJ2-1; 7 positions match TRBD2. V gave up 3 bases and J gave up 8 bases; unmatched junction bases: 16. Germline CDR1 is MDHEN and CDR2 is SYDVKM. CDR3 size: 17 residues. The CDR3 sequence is CASSFGRAGSFLYEQFF. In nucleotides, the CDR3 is TGTGCCAGCAGTTTTGGGCGAGCGGGATCTTTTCTCTATGAGCAGTTCTTC.

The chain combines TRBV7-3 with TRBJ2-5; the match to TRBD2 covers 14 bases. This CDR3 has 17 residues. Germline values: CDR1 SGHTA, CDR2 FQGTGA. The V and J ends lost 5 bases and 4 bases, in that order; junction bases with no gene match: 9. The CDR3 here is CASSPGTSGGGGETQYF. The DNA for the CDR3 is TGTGCCAGCAGCCCTGGGACTAGCGGGGGCGGGGGAGAGACCCAGTACTTC.

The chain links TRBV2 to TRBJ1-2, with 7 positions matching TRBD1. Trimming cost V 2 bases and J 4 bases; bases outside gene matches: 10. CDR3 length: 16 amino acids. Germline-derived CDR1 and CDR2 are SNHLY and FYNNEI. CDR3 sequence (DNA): TGTGCCAGCAGTGAAACCTGGGGACAGCTCGGCTATGGCTACACCTTC. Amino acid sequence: CASSETWGQLGYGYTF. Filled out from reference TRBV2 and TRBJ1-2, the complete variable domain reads EPEVTQTPSHQVTQMGQEVILRCVPISNHLYFYWYRQILGQKVEFLVSFYNNEISEKSEIFDDQFSVERPDGSNFTLKIRSTKLEDSAMYFCASSETWGQLGYGYTFGSGTRLTVV.

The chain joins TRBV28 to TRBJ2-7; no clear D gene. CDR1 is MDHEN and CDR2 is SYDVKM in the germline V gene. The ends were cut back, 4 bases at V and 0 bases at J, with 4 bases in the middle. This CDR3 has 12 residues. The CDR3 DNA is TGTGCCAGCAGTTACTCCTCCTACGAGCAGTACTTC. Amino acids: CASSYSSYEQYF.

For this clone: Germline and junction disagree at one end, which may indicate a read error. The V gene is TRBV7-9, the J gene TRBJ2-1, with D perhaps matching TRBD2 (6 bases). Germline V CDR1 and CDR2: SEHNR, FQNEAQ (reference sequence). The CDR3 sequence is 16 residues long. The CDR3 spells CSSSLVPSAPYNEQFF. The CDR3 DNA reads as TGTTCCAGCAGCTTAGTTCCTAGCGCACCTTACAATGAGCAGTTCTTC.

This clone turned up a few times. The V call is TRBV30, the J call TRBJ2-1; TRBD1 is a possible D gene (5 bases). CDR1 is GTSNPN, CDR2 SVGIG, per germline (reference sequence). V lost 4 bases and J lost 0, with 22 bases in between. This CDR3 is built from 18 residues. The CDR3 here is CAWIPRVGRGSSYNEQFF. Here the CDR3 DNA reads TGTGCCTGGATTCCAAGAGTGGGGCGAGGTAGCTCCTACAATGAGCAGTTCTTC. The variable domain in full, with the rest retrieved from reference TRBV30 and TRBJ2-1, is SQTIHQWPATLVQPVGSPLSLECTVEGTSNPNLYWYRQAAGRGLQLLFYSVGIGQISSEVPQNLSASRPQDRQFILSSKKLLLSDSGFYLCAWIPRVGRGSSYNEQFFGPGTRLTVL.

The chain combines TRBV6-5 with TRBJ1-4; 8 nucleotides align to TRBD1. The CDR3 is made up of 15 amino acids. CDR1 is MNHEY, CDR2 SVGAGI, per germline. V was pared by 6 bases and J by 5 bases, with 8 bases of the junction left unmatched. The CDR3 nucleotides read TGTGCCAGCAGCCAGTGGACAGGGCTAAATGAAAAACTGTTTTTT. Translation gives CASSQWTGLNEKLFF.

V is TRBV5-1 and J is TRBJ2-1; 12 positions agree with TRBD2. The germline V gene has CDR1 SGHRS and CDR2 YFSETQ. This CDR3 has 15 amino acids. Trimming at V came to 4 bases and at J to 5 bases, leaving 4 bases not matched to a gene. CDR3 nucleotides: TGCGCCAGCAGCGATAGGACTAGCGGGAACAATGAGCAGTTCTTC. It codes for CASSDRTSGNNEQFF.

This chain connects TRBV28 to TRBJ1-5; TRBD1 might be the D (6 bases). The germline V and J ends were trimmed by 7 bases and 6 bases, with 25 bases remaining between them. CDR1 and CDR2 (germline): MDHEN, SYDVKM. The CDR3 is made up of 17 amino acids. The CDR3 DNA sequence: TGTGCCAGCACACACACATTCCCCACAGGGCACGGTCAGCCCCAGCATTTT. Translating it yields CASTHTFPTGHGQPQHF.

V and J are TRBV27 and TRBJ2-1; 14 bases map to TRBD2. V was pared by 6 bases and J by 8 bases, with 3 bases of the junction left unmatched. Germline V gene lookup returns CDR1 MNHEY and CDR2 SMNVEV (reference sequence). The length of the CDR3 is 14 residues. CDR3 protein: CASRGLAGEYEQFF. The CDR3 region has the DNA TGTGCCAGCAGGGGACTAGCGGGAGAGTATGAGCAGTTCTTC.

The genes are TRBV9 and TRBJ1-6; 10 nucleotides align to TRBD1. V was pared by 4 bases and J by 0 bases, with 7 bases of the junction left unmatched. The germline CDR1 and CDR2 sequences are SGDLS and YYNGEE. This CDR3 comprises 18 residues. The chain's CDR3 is CASSPGQGPSSYNSPLHF. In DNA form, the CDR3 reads TGTGCCAGCAGCCCGGGACAGGGGCCAAGCTCCTATAATTCACCCCTCCACTTT.

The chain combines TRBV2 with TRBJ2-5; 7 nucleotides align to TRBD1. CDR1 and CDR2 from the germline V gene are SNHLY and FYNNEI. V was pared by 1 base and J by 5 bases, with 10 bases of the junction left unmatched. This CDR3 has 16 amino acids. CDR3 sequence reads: CASSEGTTGAAETQYF. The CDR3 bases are TGTGCCAGCAGTGAAGGCACAACAGGGGCGGCGGAGACCCAGTACTTC.

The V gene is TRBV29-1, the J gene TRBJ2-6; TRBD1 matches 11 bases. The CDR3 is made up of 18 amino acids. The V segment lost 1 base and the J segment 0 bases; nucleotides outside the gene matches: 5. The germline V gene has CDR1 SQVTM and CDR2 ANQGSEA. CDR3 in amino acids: CSVEVWTGGSSGANVLTF. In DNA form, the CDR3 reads TGCAGCGTTGAAGTCTGGACAGGGGGCTCCTCTGGGGCCAACGTCCTGACTTTC.